A single sample gave rise to the 18 T cell receptor beta chains below, sequenced in a study of fetal regulatory T cell absence and autoimmunity. Here immunoSEQ multiplex PCR was the method, and the copy in TCRdb shows in-frame clones only, minus some. The sample holds 46,000 or so clones, 70% to 85% seen once. Input material: cord blood. These receptors all come from a newborn boy with IPEX syndrome.

This clone is a singleton in its sample. The chain recombines TRBV19 with TRBJ2-2; D gene uncertain. CDR1 LNHDA and CDR2 SQIVND come from the germline V gene (reference sequence). This CDR3 region has 11 residues. V shed 1 base and J shed 8 bases, with 2 bases lying between them. The CDR3 sequence is CASSIAGELFF. Here the CDR3 DNA reads TGTGCCAGTAGTATAGCAGGGGAGCTGTTTTTT. The variable domain in full, completed from reference TRBV19 and TRBJ2-2, reads DGGITQSPKYLFRKEGQNVTLSCEQNLNHDAMYWYRQDPGQGLRLIYYSQIVNDFQKGDIAEGYSVSREKKESFPLTVTSAQKNPTAFYLCASSIAGELFFGEGSRLTVL.

This clone was observed a single time. The V gene is TRBV18, the J gene TRBJ2-1; 12 bases map to TRBD1. The V and J ends lost 1 base and 8 bases, in that order; junction bases with no gene match: 3. The CDR3 length is 15 residues. CDR1 and CDR2 from the germline V gene are KGHSH and LQKENI. The CDR3 nucleotides read TGTGCCAGCTCACCACTCGGGACAGGGGGCGATGAGCAGTTCTTC. Translated, it gives CASSPLGTGGDEQFF. Full variable domain (remainder filled in from reference TRBV18 and TRBJ2-1): NAGVMQNPRHLVRRRGQEARLRCSPMKGHSHVYWYRQLPEEGLKFMVYLQKENIIDESGMPKERFSAEFPKEGPSILRIQQVVRGDSAAYFCASSPLGTGGDEQFFGPGTRLTVL.

The V and J genes are TRBV7-9 and TRBJ1-3, with D possibly TRBD1 on 5 matching bases. Trimming removed 2 bases at V and 4 bases at J, with 24 bases between. CDR1 is SEHNR, CDR2 FQNEAQ, per germline (reference sequence). The CDR3 is 19 residues long. Here the CDR3 DNA reads TGTGCCAGCAGCTTATCTACAAGGGGAAGGAGCTTTGGCGGAAACACCATATATTTT. This encodes CASSLSTRGRSFGGNTIYF.

The V and J genes are TRBV4-1 and TRBJ2-3, with TRBD2 as a possible D gene (5 bases). The germline V gene has CDR1 MGHRA and CDR2 YSYEKL. The V and J ends lost 3 bases and 2 bases respectively, with 9 bases between them. CDR3 length: 14 residues. Here the CDR3 DNA reads TGCGCCAGCAGCCAGGTAGCGAACACAGATACGCAGTATTTT. Translated, it gives CASSQVANTDTQYF.

This chain joins TRBV4-3 and TRBJ1-1; D call uncertain. Trimming stripped 0 bases from V and 4 bases from J, with 18 bases between. CDR3 length: 17 amino acids. Per the germline V gene, CDR1 is LGHNA and CDR2 is YSLEER. The CDR3 here is CASSQEWTRAKGTEAFF. The CDR3 DNA follows: TGCGCCAGCAGCCAAGAATGGACGAGGGCAAAGGGCACTGAAGCTTTCTTT.

V gene TRBV11-3 combines with J gene TRBJ1-1; 7 bases match TRBD1. Looked up from germline, CDR1 is SGHNT and CDR2 is YENEEA. V lost 7 bases, J lost 5 bases, and 1 base stayed unmatched. This CDR3 is built from 11 residues. The CDR3 loop is CASTQGTEAFF. The CDR3 DNA is TGTGCCAGCACACAGGGGACTGAAGCTTTCTTT.

In nucleotides, the CDR3 is TGTGCCAGCAGCTCATCGTACAGGGGGCTGGACACCGGGGAGCTGTTTTTT. Encoded protein: CASSSSYRGLDTGELFF. This chain connects TRBV13 to TRBJ2-2, with TRBD1 identical over 9 bases. This CDR3 has 17 amino acids. The J segment lost 3 bases and the V segment lost 4 bases, leaving 9 bases of the junction unmatched. From germline, CDR1 is PRHDT and CDR2 FYEKMQ (reference sequence).

The chain joins TRBV7-2 to TRBJ1-1; D ambiguous. The CDR3 contains 13 residues. Germline CDR1 is SGHTA and CDR2 is FQGNSA. Trimming removed 1 base at V and 3 bases at J, with 6 bases between. Here the CDR3 reads CASSLVRDTEAFF. The CDR3 DNA is TGTGCCAGCAGCTTAGTGAGGGACACTGAAGCTTTCTTT.

The gene calls are TRBV10-1 and TRBJ2-3; TRBD2 matches 12 bases. Trimming removed 4 bases from V and 1 base from J; junction bases left unmatched: 0. Germline loops: CDR1 WNHNN, CDR2 SYGVQD (reference sequence). The CDR3 length is 15 residues. CDR3 coding DNA: TGCGCCAGCAGTGGACTAGCGGGGGGCACAGATACGCAGTATTTT. Translation gives CASSGLAGGTDTQYF.

The chain couples TRBV9 to TRBJ2-3; 7 bases line up with TRBD1. The CDR3 is 13 residues long. CDR1 and CDR2 (germline): SGDLS, YYNGEE. The J segment lost 7 bases and the V segment lost 0 bases, leaving 2 bases of the junction unmatched. CDR3 sequence reads: CASSVDRGNTQYF. The CDR3 nucleotides read TGTGCCAGCAGCGTAGACAGGGGAAATACGCAGTATTTT.

This sequence joins TRBV6-5 and TRBJ1-2; TRBD1 aligns across 9 bases. The ends lost 2 bases at V and 4 bases at J; junction bases unmatched: 5. The CDR3 sequence is 15 residues long. The germline V gene encodes CDR1 MNHEY and CDR2 SVGAGI. This chain's CDR3 is CASSYLGDRAYGYTF. The DNA for the CDR3 is TGTGCCAGCAGTTACCTCGGGGACAGGGCCTATGGCTACACCTTC.

The chain carries TRBV5-4 and TRBJ2-3; possibly TRBD2 for D (6 bases). The V and J ends lost 2 bases and 0 bases respectively, with 10 bases between them. The CDR3 is 15 residues long. Germline CDR1 SGHNT, CDR2 YYREEE (reference sequence). CDR3 protein: CASSFGGGSTDTQYF. In nucleotides, the CDR3 is TGTGCCAGCAGCTTCGGGGGTGGGAGCACAGATACGCAGTATTTT.

J is TRBJ1-1 and V is TRBV30; D uncertain. The CDR3 has 15 amino acids. V was trimmed by 4 bases and J by 5 bases, leaving 20 bases between them. Germline-derived CDR1 and CDR2 are GTSNPN and SVGIG (reference sequence). The CDR3 DNA reads TGTGCCTGGACCCCAGTAGGGAACCCGGGAACTGAAGCTTTCTTT. Translated: CAWTPVGNPGTEAFF.

The J gene is TRBJ1-2, the V gene TRBV12-5, with 7 positions matching TRBD1. The CDR3 has 15 amino acids. J was trimmed by 0 bases and V by 6 bases; bases with no gene match: 7. The germline gives CDR1 LGHNT, CDR2 FRNRAP. The CDR3: CASGPGQEPNYGYTF. The CDR3 DNA reads TGTGCTAGTGGCCCCGGACAGGAACCTAACTATGGCTACACCTTC.

This chain joins TRBV30 and TRBJ2-7, with D possibly TRBD2 on 6 matching bases. Trimming left V 0 bases short and J 2 bases short, with 11 bases between. Germline CDR1 and CDR2: GTSNPN and SVGIG (reference sequence). This CDR3 has 14 amino acids. The DNA for the CDR3 is TGTGCCTGGAGTGTAGAGCGGGCCACCTACGAGCAGTACTTC. Amino acid sequence: CAWSVERATYEQYF.

There are a few counts of this clone. The rearrangement links TRBV6-1 to TRBJ2-7; D gene ambiguous. This CDR3 has 12 residues. V lost 0 bases and J lost 3, with 3 bases in between. CDR1 MNHNS and CDR2 SASEGT come from the germline V gene. CDR3 loop: CASSEANYEQYF. The CDR3 DNA follows: TGTGCCAGCAGTGAAGCGAACTACGAGCAGTACTTC.

This chain connects TRBV6-5 to TRBJ2-7; either TRBD1 or TRBD2 may supply D (5 bases each). Looked up from germline, CDR1 is MNHEY and CDR2 is SVGAGI. V was shortened by 2 bases and J by 1 base, with 9 bases between the two germline ends. The CDR3 loop spans 14 amino acids. DNA of the CDR3: TGTGCCAGCAGTTACGGGACCGCATCCTACGAGCAGTACTTC. Translation: CASSYGTASYEQYF.

The V call is TRBV30, the J call TRBJ2-7, with 8 bases that match TRBD1. Germline CDR1 is GTSNPN and CDR2 is SVGIG (reference sequence). The CDR3 consists of 17 residues. Trimming cost V 0 bases and J 1 base; bases outside gene matches: 11. CDR3 nucleotide sequence: TGTGCCTGGAGTGTACCTCGGACAGGGATAAGATCCTACGAGCAGTACTTC. Its translation is CAWSVPRTGIRSYEQYF.